Listed below are T cell receptor beta chains from one sample, sequenced in a study of regulatory T cells in long-lasting Graves disease. Using its own MiXCR run on the multiplex PCR reads, TCRdb lists one record per CDR3 protein. The sample shows around 460,000 distinct CDR3 sequences, about a fifth of them seen only once. The sample here was peripheral blood mononuclear cells (PBMCs), taken when the disease was refractory, from a patient treated with antithyroid drugs. Receptors originate from a female donor with Graves disease. CDR3s include the opening cysteine and the closing phenylalanine or tryptophan. The D gene is left open where the match is weak. Only some rows state a clone size, as once, few, many or a class for expanded clones.

J | V | length | D | size | DNA | CDR3
TRBJ1-1 | TRBV3-1 | 12 | - | many | TGTGCCAGCAGCCCGGCGGGAGTAGAAGCTTTCTTT | CASSPAGVEAFF
TRBJ2-1 | TRBV2 | 15 | - | many | TGTGCCAGCAGTGAAGCAAGGCCGCTTAGGGGTGAGCAGTTCTTC | CASSEARPLRGEQFF
TRBJ2-7 | TRBV6-5 | 17 | TRBD2 | many | TGTGCCAGCAGTTACTCGGGACTAGCGGGAGCGGGGTACGAGCAGTACTTC | CASSYSGLAGAGYEQYF
TRBJ2-1 | TRBV11-2 | 15 | TRBD1 | few | TGTGCCAGCAGCGCAACAGGGGGCTCCTACAATGAGCAGTTCTTC | CASSATGGSYNEQFF
TRBJ1-2 | TRBV6-5 | 14 | - | few | TGTGCCAGCAGTTACTCGATGGGTAACTATGGCTACACCTTC | CASSYSMGNYGYTF
TRBJ2-5 | TRBV6-1 | 14 | - | many | TGTGCCAGCAGTGCTGACAGGCTGAAAGAGACCCAGTACTTC | CASSADRLKETQYF
TRBJ1-1 | TRBV11-2 | 15 | - | many | TGTGCCAGCAGCTTGGGCGATCCAGGGACTATTGAAGCTTTCTTT | CASSLGDPGTIEAFF
TRBJ2-7 | TRBV12-3/TRBV12-4 | 18 | TRBD1 | many | TGTGCCAGCAGTCTCCACCTACTTACCGGGACAGGGCCTAACGAGCAGTACTTC | CASSLHLLTGTGPNEQYF
TRBJ2-7 | TRBV19 | 14 | TRBD2 | few | TGTGCCAGTAGTAGACTAGCGGGAGAGGGCGAGCAGTACTTC | CASSRLAGEGEQYF
TRBJ2-7 | TRBV10-2 | 17 | TRBD2 | - | TGCGCCAGCAGTGAGTCGATCCCAGCGGGAGGGCAAGGGGAGCAGTACTTC | CASSESIPAGGQGEQYF
TRBJ2-7 | TRBV20-1 | 13 | - | many | TGCAGTGCTAGAGATCTGGGGGACTACGAGCAGTACTTC | CSARDLGDYEQYF
TRBJ1-1 | TRBV6-1 | 11 | - | many | TGTGCCAGCAGTGAAGTCGGTGAAGCTTTCTTT | CASSEVGEAFF
TRBJ2-2 | TRBV13 | 16 | - | - | TGTGCCAGCAGCTTAGAGTTAGGCGTTAACACCGGGGAGCTGTTTTTT | CASSLELGVNTGELFF
TRBJ2-4 | TRBV10-3 | 18 | TRBD1 | few | TGTGCCATCAGTGACCCGGGACAGGGGGCGTCGAGGGCAAACATTCAGTACTTC | CAISDPGQGASRANIQYF
TRBJ2-3 | TRBV2 | 15 | TRBD2 | few | TGTGCCAGCAGGCGTTCGCGGGGGGAGACAGATACGCAGTATTTT | CASRRSRGETDTQYF
TRBJ1-4 | TRBV12-3/TRBV12-4 | 13 | TRBD1 | - | TGTGCCAGCAATGGGCAGGGGGATGAAAAACTGTTTTTT | CASNGQGDEKLFF
TRBJ1-6 | TRBV15 | 13 | - | many | TGTGCCACCAGCAGAGCTCCAGGGTCACCCCTCCACTTT | CATSRAPGSPLHF
TRBJ1-2 | TRBV2 | 12 | - | - | TGTGCCAGCAGTGCTTTTAACTATGGCTACACCTTC | CASSAFNYGYTF
TRBJ2-5 | TRBV6-2/TRBV6-3 | 15 | - | - | TGTGCCAGCAGTGGTTATGGCAGGGGCGCAGCGACCCAGTACTTC | CASSGYGRGAATQYF
TRBJ2-7 | TRBV4-1 | 17 | - | many | TGCGCCAGCAGCCAAGTGGTTGGTTTTGGCTTTGACTACGAGCAGTACTTC | CASSQVVGFGFDYEQYF
TRBJ1-2 | TRBV7-9 | 14 | - | many | TGTGCCAGCGAAGATGGGGTGGGGAGAGGTGGCTACACCTTC | CASEDGVGRGGYTF
TRBJ2-5 | TRBV3-1 | 19 | TRBD2 | - | TGTGCCAGCAGCTCTCCGCAGCCGGGACTAGCGGTCCTCCAAGAGACCCAGTACTTC | CASSSPQPGLAVLQETQYF
TRBJ2-7 | TRBV9 | 15 | - | many | TGTGCCAGCAGCGTAGAGGGCGGGACGTCCTACGAGCAGTACTTC | CASSVEGGTSYEQYF
TRBJ1-5 | TRBV2 | 14 | TRBD1 | many | TGTGCCAGCAGTGGGGGACAGTTCAATCAGCCCCAGCATTTT | CASSGGQFNQPQHF
TRBJ1-2 | TRBV27 | 12 | - | - | TGTGCCAGCAATCCCCCAGGAGGTGGCTACACCTTC | CASNPPGGGYTF
TRBJ1-4 | TRBV10-3 | 15 | - | - | TGTGCCATCAGGGACTCAACAGGGACTAATGAAAAACTGTTTTTT | CAIRDSTGTNEKLFF
TRBJ2-5 | TRBV2 | 14 | TRBD2 | many | TGTGCCAGCAGTCCTACTAGCGAGGGAGAGACCCAGTACTTC | CASSPTSEGETQYF
TRBJ2-7 | TRBV11-3 | 15 | TRBD2 | few | TGTGCCAGCAGCTCCCCCAGCGGGATCAGTTACGAGCAGTACTTC | CASSSPSGISYEQYF
TRBJ1-3 | TRBV28 | 12 | - | many | TGTGCCAGCAGCTTAGATGGAAACACCATATATTTT | CASSLDGNTIYF
TRBJ1-5 | TRBV7-8 | 16 | TRBD1 | - | TGTGCCAGCAGCTTTGGGACAGGGGGAATCAATCAGCCCCAGCATTTT | CASSFGTGGINQPQHF
TRBJ1-1 | TRBV7-9 | 16 | - | - | TGTGCCAGCAGCTCGGGCGGGTCCACCCAGAACACTGAAGCTTTCTTT | CASSSGGSTQNTEAFF
TRBJ1-2 | TRBV11-2 | 13 | - | many | TGTGCCAGCACAAACCAGGGGAACTATGGCTACACCTTC | CASTNQGNYGYTF
TRBJ2-5 | TRBV24-1 | 17 | TRBD2 | many | TGTGCCACCAGTGATCGAACCCGGGAGGGGCGAGCCGAGACCCAGTACTTC | CATSDRTREGRAETQYF
TRBJ2-4 | TRBV7-2 | 16 | - | few | TGTGCCAGCAGACTAGGGGGGCCCACGGCCAAAAACATTCAGTACTTC | CASRLGGPTAKNIQYF
TRBJ1-2 | TRBV6-4 | 13 | - | - | TGTGCCAGCAAAGGGGACAACAACTATGGCTACACCTTC | CASKGDNNYGYTF
TRBJ2-1 | TRBV28 | 16 | - | few | TGTGCCAGCAATGATCGAAGCGGAGAACCCTACAATGAGCAGTTCTTC | CASNDRSGEPYNEQFF
TRBJ2-7 | TRBV24-1 | 16 | TRBD2 | - | TGTGCCACCAGTGACCCAAAGGGACTAGCGGGTGAAGAGCAGTACTTC | CATSDPKGLAGEEQYF
TRBJ2-4 | TRBV19 | 17 | TRBD2 | few | TGTGCCAGTAGTATCGGACTAGCGGGAGGTATCGGGAACATTCAGTACTTC | CASSIGLAGGIGNIQYF
TRBJ1-2 | TRBV7-9 | 16 | - | - | TGTGCCAGCAGCCCTATTGACCAGGACCCGATCTATGGCTACACCTTC | CASSPIDQDPIYGYTF
TRBJ1-2 | TRBV3-1 | 16 | - | many | TGTGCCAGCAGCCAAGGTACGAAGGGACGCTACTATGGCTACACCTTC | CASSQGTKGRYYGYTF
TRBJ1-1 | TRBV28 | 14 | - | - | TGTGCCAGCAGTCCCCCCAGTGGAAACACTGAAGCTTTCTTT | CASSPPSGNTEAFF
TRBJ1-2 | TRBV28 | 11 | - | many | TGTGCCAGCAGCCGGGGTTGGGGCTACACCTTC | CASSRGWGYTF
TRBJ2-2 | TRBV6-9 | 17 | TRBD2 | - | TGTGCCAGCAGTTACAAGCTAGCGGGAGCGAACACCGGGGAGCTGTTTTTT | CASSYKLAGANTGELFF
TRBJ1-1 | TRBV2 | 12 | TRBD1 | many | TGTGCCAGCAGTTGGGACAGAAATGAAGCTTTCTTT | CASSWDRNEAFF
TRBJ1-5 | TRBV12-3/TRBV12-4 | 15 | - | many | TGTGCCAGCAGTCCGGGACGGTTAAGCAATCAGCCCCAGCATTTT | CASSPGRLSNQPQHF